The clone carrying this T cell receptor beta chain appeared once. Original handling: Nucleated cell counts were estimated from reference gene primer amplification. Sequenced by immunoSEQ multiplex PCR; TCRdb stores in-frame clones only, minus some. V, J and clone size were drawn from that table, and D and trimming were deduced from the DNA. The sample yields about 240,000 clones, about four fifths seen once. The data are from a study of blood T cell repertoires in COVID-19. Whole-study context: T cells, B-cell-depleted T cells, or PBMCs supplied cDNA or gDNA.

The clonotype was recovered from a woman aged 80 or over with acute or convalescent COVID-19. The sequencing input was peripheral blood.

In nucleotides, the CDR3 is TGTGCCAGCAGCCCGGAATTAGCCCAAGAGACCCAGTACTTC. Its translation is CASSPELAQETQYF. The gene calls are TRBV3-1 (or the pseudogene TRBV3-2) and TRBJ2-5; no clear D gene. Germline assignment: CDR1 LGHDT and CDR2 YNNKEL (reference sequence). Trimming left V 4 bases short and J 1 base short, with 10 bases between. This CDR3 contains 14 residues.